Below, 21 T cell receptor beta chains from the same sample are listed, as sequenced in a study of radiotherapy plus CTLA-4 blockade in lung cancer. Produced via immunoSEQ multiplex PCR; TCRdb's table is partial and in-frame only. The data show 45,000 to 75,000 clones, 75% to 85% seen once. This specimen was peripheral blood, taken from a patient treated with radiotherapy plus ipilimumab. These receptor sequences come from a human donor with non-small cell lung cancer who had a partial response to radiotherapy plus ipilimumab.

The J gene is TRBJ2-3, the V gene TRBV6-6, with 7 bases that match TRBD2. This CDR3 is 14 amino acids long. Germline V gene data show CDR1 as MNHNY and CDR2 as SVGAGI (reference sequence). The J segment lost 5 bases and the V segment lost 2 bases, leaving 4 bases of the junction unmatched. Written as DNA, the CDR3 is TGTGCCAGCAGTTACGGGGGGGTAAGAGATACGCAGTATTTT. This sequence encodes CASSYGGVRDTQYF.

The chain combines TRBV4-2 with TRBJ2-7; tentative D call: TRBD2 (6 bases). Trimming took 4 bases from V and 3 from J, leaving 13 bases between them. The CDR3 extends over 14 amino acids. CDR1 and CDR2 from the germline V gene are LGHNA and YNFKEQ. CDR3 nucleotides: TGTGCCAGCAGCCCCGCGGGACGGAACTACGAGCAGTACTTC. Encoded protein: CASSPAGRNYEQYF.

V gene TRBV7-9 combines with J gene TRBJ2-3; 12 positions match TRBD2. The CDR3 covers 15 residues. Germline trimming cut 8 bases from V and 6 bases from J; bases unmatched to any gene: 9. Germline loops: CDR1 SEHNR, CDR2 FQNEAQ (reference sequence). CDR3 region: CASGLAGGPRDTQYF. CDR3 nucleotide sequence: TGTGCCAGCGGGCTAGCGGGGGGGCCGAGGGATACGCAGTATTTT.

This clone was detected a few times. The CDR3 sequence is CASILVVGGIYEQYF. The DNA for the CDR3 is TGTGCCAGCATCCTGGTGGTTGGGGGCATTTACGAGCAGTACTTC. This rearrangement joins TRBV7-9 to TRBJ2-7, with D possibly TRBD1 on 6 matching bases. The CDR3 spans 15 residues. Trimming cost V 7 bases and J 4 bases, with 20 bases left between them. Germline CDR1 reads SEHNR; CDR2 reads FQNEAQ (reference sequence). Using reference TRBV7-9 and TRBJ2-7 for the parts outside the CDR3, the full variable domain is DTGVSQNPRHKITKRGQNVTFRCDPISEHNRLYWYRQTLGQGPEFLTYFQNEAQLEKSRLLSDRFSAERPKGSFSTLEIQRTEQGDSAMYLCASILVVGGIYEQYFGPGTRLTVT.

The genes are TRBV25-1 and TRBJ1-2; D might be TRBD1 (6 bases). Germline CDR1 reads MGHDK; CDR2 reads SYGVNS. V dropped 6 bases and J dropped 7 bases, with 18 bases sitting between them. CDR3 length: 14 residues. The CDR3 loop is CASRGGTSFSGYTF. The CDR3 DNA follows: TGTGCCAGCAGGGGAGGGACATCATTCTCTGGCTACACCTTC.

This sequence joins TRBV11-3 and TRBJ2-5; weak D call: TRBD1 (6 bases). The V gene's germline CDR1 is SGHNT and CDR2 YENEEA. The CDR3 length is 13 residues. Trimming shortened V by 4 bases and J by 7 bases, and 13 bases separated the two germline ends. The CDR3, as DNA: TGTGCCAGCAGCTCGGCAGGGGACCCGACCCAGTACTTC. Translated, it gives CASSSAGDPTQYF.

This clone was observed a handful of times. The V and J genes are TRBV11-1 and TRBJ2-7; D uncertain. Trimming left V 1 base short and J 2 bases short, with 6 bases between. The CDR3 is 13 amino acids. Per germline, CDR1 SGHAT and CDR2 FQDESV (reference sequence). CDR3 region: CASSLDSTYEQYF. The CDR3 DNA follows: TGTGCCAGCAGCTTAGACTCAACCTACGAGCAGTACTTC.

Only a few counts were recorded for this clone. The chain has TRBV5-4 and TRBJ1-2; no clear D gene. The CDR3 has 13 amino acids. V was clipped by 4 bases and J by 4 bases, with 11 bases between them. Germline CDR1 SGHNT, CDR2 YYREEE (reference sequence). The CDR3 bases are TGTGCCAGCAGCCAAGGCGGGGTCTATGGCTACACCTTC. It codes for CASSQGGVYGYTF.

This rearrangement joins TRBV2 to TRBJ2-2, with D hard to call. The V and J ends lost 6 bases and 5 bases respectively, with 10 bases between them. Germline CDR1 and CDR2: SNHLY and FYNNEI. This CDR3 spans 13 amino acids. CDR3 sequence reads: CASSYSLTGELFF. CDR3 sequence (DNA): TGTGCCAGCAGCTACTCCCTGACCGGGGAGCTGTTTTTT. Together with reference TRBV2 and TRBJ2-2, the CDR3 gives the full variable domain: EPEVTQTPSHQVTQMGQEVILRCVPISNHLYFYWYRQILGQKVEFLVSFYNNEISEKSEIFDDQFSVERPDGSNFTLKIRSTKLEDSAMYFCASSYSLTGELFFGEGSRLTVL.

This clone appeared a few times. CDR3 amino acids: CASTYRESSYEQYF. The DNA of the CDR3 is TGTGCCAGCACCTACAGGGAATCGTCCTACGAGCAGTACTTC. This chain uses TRBV6-1 with TRBJ2-7, with a possible D match to TRBD1 (6 bases). CDR1 is MNHNS, CDR2 SASEGT, per germline. The germline V and J ends were trimmed by 7 bases and 1 base, with 14 bases remaining between them. This CDR3 has 14 amino acids.

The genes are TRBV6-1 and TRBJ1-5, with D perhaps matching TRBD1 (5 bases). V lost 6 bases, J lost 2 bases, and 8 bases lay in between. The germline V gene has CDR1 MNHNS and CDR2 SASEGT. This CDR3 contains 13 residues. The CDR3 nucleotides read TGTGCCAGCAGACAGGCGGGCAATCAGCCCCAGCATTTT. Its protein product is CASRQAGNQPQHF.

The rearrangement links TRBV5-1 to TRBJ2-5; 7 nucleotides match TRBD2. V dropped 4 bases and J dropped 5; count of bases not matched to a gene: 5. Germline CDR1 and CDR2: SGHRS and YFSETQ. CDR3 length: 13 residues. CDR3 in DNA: TGCGCCAGCAGCCGGGAGGTGTGGGAGACCCAGTACTTC. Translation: CASSREVWETQYF. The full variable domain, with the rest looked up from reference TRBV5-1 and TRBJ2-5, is KAGVTQTPRYLIKTRGQQVTLSCSPISGHRSVSWYQQTPGQGLQFLFEYFSETQRNKGNFPGRFSGRQFSNSRSEMNVSTLELGDSALYLCASSREVWETQYFGPGTRLLVL.

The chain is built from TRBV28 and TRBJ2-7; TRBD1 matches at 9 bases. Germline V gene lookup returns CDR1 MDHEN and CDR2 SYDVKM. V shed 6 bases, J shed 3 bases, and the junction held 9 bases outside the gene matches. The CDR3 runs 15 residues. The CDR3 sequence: CASSLNGQGNYEQYF. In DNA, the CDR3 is TGTGCCAGCAGCCTCAACGGACAGGGGAACTACGAGCAGTACTTC.

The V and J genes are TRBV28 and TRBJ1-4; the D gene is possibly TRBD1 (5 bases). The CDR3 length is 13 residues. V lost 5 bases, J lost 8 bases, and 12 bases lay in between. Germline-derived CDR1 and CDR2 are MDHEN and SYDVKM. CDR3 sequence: CASSLGPGEKLFF. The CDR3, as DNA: TGTGCCAGCAGTCTAGGGCCAGGGGAAAAACTGTTTTTT.

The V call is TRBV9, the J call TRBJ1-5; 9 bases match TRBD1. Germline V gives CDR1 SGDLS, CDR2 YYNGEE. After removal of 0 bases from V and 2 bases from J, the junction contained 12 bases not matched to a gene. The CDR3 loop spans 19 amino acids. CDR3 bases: TGTGCCAGCAGCGTAGAGGGACAGGGAATTGTCAGAGGCAATCAGCCCCAGCATTTT. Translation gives CASSVEGQGIVRGNQPQHF.

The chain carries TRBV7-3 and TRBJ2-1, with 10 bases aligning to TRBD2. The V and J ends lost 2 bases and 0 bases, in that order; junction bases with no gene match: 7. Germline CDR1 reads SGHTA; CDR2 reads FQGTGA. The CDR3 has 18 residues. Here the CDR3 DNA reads TGTGCCAGCAGCTTATGGGGTAGCGGGGGGTCCTCCTACAATGAGCAGTTCTTC. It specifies CASSLWGSGGSSYNEQFF.

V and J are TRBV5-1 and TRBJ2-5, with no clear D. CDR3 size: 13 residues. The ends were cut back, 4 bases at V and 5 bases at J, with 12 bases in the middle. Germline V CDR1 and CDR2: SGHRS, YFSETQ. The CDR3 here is CASSELALETQYF. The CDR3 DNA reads TGCGCCAGCAGCGAGTTAGCTCTGGAGACCCAGTACTTC.

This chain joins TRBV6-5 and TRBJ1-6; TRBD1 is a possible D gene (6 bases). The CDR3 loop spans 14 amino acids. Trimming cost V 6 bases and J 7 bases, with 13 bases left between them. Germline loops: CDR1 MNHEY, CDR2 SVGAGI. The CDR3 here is CASRFYRDNSPLHF. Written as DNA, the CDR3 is TGTGCCAGCAGATTCTACAGGGACAATTCACCCCTCCACTTT.

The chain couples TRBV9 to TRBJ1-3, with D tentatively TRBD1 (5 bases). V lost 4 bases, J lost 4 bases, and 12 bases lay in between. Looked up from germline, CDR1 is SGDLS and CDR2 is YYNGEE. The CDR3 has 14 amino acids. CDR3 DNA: TGTGCCAGCAGCCCCCCGGGGGACGGAAACACCATATATTTT. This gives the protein CASSPPGDGNTIYF.

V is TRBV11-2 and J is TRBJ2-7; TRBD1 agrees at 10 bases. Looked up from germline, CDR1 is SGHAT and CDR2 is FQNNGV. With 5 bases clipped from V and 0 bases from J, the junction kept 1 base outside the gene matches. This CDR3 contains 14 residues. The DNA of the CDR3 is TGTGCCAGCAGCCGGACAGGGGGCTCCTACGAGCAGTACTTC. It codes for CASSRTGGSYEQYF.

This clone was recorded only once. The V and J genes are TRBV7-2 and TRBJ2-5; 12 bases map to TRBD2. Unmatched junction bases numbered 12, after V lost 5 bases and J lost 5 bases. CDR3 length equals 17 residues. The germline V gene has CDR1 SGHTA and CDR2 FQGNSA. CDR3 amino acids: CASSPVASGGARETQYF. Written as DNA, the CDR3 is TGTGCCAGCAGCCCAGTGGCTAGCGGGGGGGCCCGGGAGACCCAGTACTTC.